What follows is one T cell receptor (beta chain) and its context. No antigen is known for it. The sample contains more than one DNA sequence encoding this CDR3. Trimming stripped 3 bases from V and 1 base from J, with 6 bases between. The CDR3 has 13 residues. This specimen comes from a study of T cell responses to AZD1222 COVID-19 vaccine. Study results and caveats: Baseline serostatus was positive in only a handful of AZD1222 recipients.

TCRdb's copy holds only in-frame clones and misses some; the assay was immunoSEQ multiplex PCR. This table holds roughly 150,000 clones, approximately 88% found once. The receptor's source is an adult who received the AZD1222 COVID-19 vaccine. This material consisted of peripheral blood, taken 28 days after the second AZD1222 dose. The chain joins TRBV12-3 or TRBV12-4 to TRBJ1-1; D is undetermined. CDR3: CASSFGENTEAFF. CDR3 nucleotide sequence: TGTGCCAGCAGTTTTGGGGAGAACACTGAAGCTTTCTTT.